These 8 T cell receptor beta chains were all obtained from the same sample, sequenced in a study of T cells in Graves' hyperthyroidism and ophthalmopathy. RNA transcripts gave rise to amplified TCR beta CDR3 regions. The HTBI primer set served for first-round RT-PCR of the TCR CDR3. TCRdb re-called the multiplex PCR reads through MiXCR, storing one row per CDR3 protein. This table has about 480,000 distinct CDR3 sequences, approximately 14% appearing once. Source material: blood. The source of these receptors is a woman aged 18-29 years with Graves' hyperthyroidism.

A word on this clonotype: A read error may explain this, as a much larger clone is one base away. This CDR3 is CASRVETNSYEQFF. The CDR3 DNA reads as TGTGCCAGCAGAGTTGAGACTAACTCCTACGAGCAGTTCTTC. The chain combines TRBV2 with TRBJ2-7, with D possibly being TRBD2 (5 bases). The J call is uncertain, as TRBJ2-1 better fits the DNA end. The CDR3 is 14 amino acids. Germline CDR1 reads SNHLY; CDR2 reads FYNNEI.

This clonotype was recorded many times. V is TRBV11-3 and J is TRBJ2-1; 7 nucleotides line up with TRBD2. The V segment lost 5 bases and the J segment 1 base; nucleotides outside the gene matches: 8. The CDR3 consists of 16 residues. Germline lookup yields CDR1 SGHNT and CDR2 YENEEA. The CDR3 reads CASSPYAGASYNEQFF. DNA of the CDR3: TGTGCCAGCAGCCCCTACGCGGGAGCTTCCTACAATGAGCAGTTCTTC.

This clonotype showed up many times. The V call is TRBV9, the J call TRBJ2-2; D may be TRBD1 (6 bases). The CDR3 covers 16 residues. Germline V gene data show CDR1 as SGDLS and CDR2 as YYNGEE. V lost 0 bases and J 1 base, leaving 10 bases between the germline ends. Here the CDR3 reads CASSVGGHLNTGELFF. For the CDR3, the DNA is TGTGCCAGCAGCGTAGGGGGACACCTGAACACCGGGGAGCTGTTTTTT.

This clonotype was detected a few times. J is TRBJ1-1 and V is TRBV19; D remains ambiguous. CDR1 LNHDA and CDR2 SQIVND come from the germline V gene (reference sequence). Trimming shortened V by 11 bases and J by 0 bases, and 7 bases separated the two germline ends. The CDR3 extends over 11 amino acids. The CDR3 DNA sequence: TGTGCCTCGGTCCTGAACACTGAAGCTTTCTTT. This codes for CASVLNTEAFF.

Regarding this clonotype: A much larger clone is a single base away; this may be a read error. Since no conserved phenylalanine or tryptophan closes the CDR3, a read error is the likely cause. The chain carries TRBV7-3 and TRBJ1-3; possibly TRBD1 for D (6 bases). This CDR3 is 18 amino acids long. Trimming cost V 1 base and J 0 bases, with 16 bases left between them. Germline CDR1 SGHTA, CDR2 FQGTGA. CDR3 sequence reads: CASSLMGGTGNSGNTIYL. CDR3 bases: TGTGCCAGCAGCTTAATGGGGGGTACAGGGAACTCTGGAAACACCATATATCTT.

This clonotype has a count of ten or more. The chain employs TRBV12-3 or TRBV12-4 and TRBJ2-1, with TRBD2 matching over 11 bases. The CDR3 has 11 amino acids. CDR3 sequence: CLGTSGNEQFF. CDR3 DNA sequence: TGTCTTGGGACTAGCGGCAATGAGCAGTTCTTC.

The chain links TRBV4-1 to TRBJ2-3, with a tentative D call TRBD2 (6 bases). V dropped 11 bases and J dropped 3 bases, with 18 bases sitting between them. The CDR3 spans 14 residues. Germline V lookup: CDR1 MGHRA, CDR2 YSYEKL. The CDR3 here is CAGRREFGTDTQYF. The DNA for the CDR3 is TGCGCCGGTAGGAGGGAGTTCGGGACAGATACGCAGTATTTT.

The V and J genes are TRBV19 and TRBJ2-5; D remains ambiguous. Looked up from germline, CDR1 is LNHDA and CDR2 is SQIVND (reference sequence). V was shortened by 0 bases and J by 5 bases, with 13 bases between the two germline ends. This CDR3 region has 15 residues. The CDR3: CASSIDRSSGETQYF. The DNA for the CDR3 is TGTGCCAGTAGTATAGATCGGTCCTCCGGGGAGACCCAGTACTTC.